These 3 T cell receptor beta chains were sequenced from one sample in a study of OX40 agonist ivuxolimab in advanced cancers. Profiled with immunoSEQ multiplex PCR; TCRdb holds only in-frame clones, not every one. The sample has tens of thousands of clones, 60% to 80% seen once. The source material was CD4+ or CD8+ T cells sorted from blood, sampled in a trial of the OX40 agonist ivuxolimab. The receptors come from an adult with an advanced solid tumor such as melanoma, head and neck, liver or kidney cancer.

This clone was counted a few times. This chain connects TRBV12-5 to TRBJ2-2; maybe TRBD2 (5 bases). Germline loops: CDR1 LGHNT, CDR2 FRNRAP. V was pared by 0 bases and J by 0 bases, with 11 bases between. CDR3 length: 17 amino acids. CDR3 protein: CASGLVLRAANTGELFF. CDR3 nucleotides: TGTGCTAGTGGTTTGGTTCTGCGGGCGGCGAACACCGGGGAGCTGTTTTTT.

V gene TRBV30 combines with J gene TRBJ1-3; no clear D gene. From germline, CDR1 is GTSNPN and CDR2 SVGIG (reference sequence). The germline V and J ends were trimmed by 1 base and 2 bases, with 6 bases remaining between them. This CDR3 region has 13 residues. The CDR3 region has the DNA TGTGCCTGGAGTGGGGGAACTGGAAACACCATATATTTT. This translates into CAWSGGTGNTIYF.

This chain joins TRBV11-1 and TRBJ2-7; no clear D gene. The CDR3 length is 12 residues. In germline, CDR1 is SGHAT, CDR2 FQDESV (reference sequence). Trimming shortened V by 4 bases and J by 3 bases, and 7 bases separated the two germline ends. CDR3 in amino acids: CASSSDGYEQYF. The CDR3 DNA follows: TGTGCCAGCAGCTCCGATGGCTACGAGCAGTACTTC.